These 30 T cell receptor beta chains share one sample of origin, sequenced in a study of a mutant IDH1 vaccine in newly diagnosed glioma. Specified time point: week 47, end of study. Alongside topical imiquimod, each dose of vaccine comprised 300 ug of mutant IDH1 20-mer peptide. Libraries were prepared by immunoSEQ multiplex PCR; TCRdb keeps only in-frame clonotypes and omits some of them. The sample lists tens of thousands of clones, around 83% occurring once. Their antigen targets remain unknown. This specimen was PBMCs, taken from a glioma patient whose treatment included an IDH1 peptide vaccine. The receptor set was obtained from a woman aged 50 to 60 with glioma.

The rearrangement joins TRBV11-2 to TRBJ2-3; a possible D gene is TRBD2 (5 bases). The germline gives CDR1 SGHAT, CDR2 FQNNGV. This CDR3 comprises 12 residues. The V gene lost 9 bases and the J gene lost 3 bases, with 10 bases spanning the gap. The CDR3 spells CASTRSTDTQYF. Here the CDR3 DNA reads TGTGCCAGTACTAGATCGACAGATACGCAGTATTTT.

This sequence joins TRBV9 and TRBJ2-3; D tentatively fits TRBD1 or TRBD2 (6 bases each). The CDR3 totals 14 residues. The V gene lost 4 bases and the J gene lost 6 bases, with 15 bases spanning the gap. Per the germline V gene, CDR1 is SGDLS and CDR2 is YYNGEE. The CDR3 reads CASSPPGARDTQYF. In nucleotides, the CDR3 is TGTGCCAGCAGCCCCCCGGGGGCTCGGGATACGCAGTATTTT.

Regarding this clone: Its ends do not fully match the called genes, so a read error is possible. This chain connects TRBV7-9 to TRBJ1-2; 9 positions match TRBD1. Germline V gene lookup returns CDR1 SEHNR and CDR2 FQNEAQ (reference sequence). This CDR3 comprises 15 residues. The CDR3 here is CASNLSTGGIYGYTF. CDR3 in DNA: TGTGCCAGCAACTTAAGTACAGGGGGCATCTATGGCTACACCTTC.

This chain links TRBV20-1 with TRBJ2-3; D not resolved. Germline loops: CDR1 DFQATT, CDR2 SNEGSKA (reference sequence). V lost 4 bases to trimming and J lost 5 bases, with 7 bases between them. The CDR3 runs 11 residues. The CDR3 is CSATYGDTQYF. Written as DNA, the CDR3 is TGCAGTGCTACCTATGGAGATACGCAGTATTTT.

The rearrangement links TRBV14 to TRBJ1-2, with D perhaps TRBD1 (5 bases). The V end lost 4 bases, the J end lost 4 bases, and 10 bases lay between the germline ends. The CDR3 loop spans 13 amino acids. Germline V CDR1 and CDR2: SGHDN, FVKESK. The CDR3 DNA reads as TGTGCCAGCAGCCGACAGCCTACCTATGGCTACACCTTC. It specifies CASSRQPTYGYTF.

The V call is TRBV2, the J call TRBJ1-6; 10 bases match TRBD1. Germline loops: CDR1 SNHLY, CDR2 FYNNEI. This CDR3 is built from 14 residues. The ends lost 5 bases at V and 7 bases at J; junction bases unmatched: 2. CDR3 residues: CASSPGQGNSPLHF. CDR3 bases: TGTGCCAGCAGTCCGGGACAGGGGAATTCACCCCTCCACTTT.

V is TRBV5-1 and J is TRBJ2-1, with unresolved D. V shed 0 bases and J shed 6 bases, with 13 bases lying between them. Per germline, CDR1 SGHRS and CDR2 YFSETQ. The CDR3 sequence is 15 residues long. The CDR3 sequence: CASSLEDRRINEQFF. CDR3 nucleotides: TGCGCCAGCAGCTTGGAAGACCGGCGGATCAATGAGCAGTTCTTC.

The rearrangement uses TRBV7-9 and TRBJ1-4; D gene ambiguous. CDR3 length equals 15 residues. From germline, CDR1 is SEHNR and CDR2 FQNEAQ (reference sequence). V shed 5 bases and J shed 5 bases, with 15 bases lying between them. CDR3 loop: CASSLRKDPNEKLFF. The CDR3 nucleotides read TGTGCCAGCAGCCTCAGAAAGGATCCCAATGAAAAACTGTTTTTT.

This clone has a single count. The rearrangement joins TRBV6-1 to TRBJ2-5, with unresolved D. The CDR3 is made up of 11 amino acids. V dropped 7 bases and J dropped 5 bases, with 8 bases sitting between them. CDR1 is MNHNS, CDR2 SASEGT, per germline. The CDR3 loop reads CASNKQETQYF. The CDR3 coding sequence is TGTGCCAGCAACAAGCAGGAGACCCAGTACTTC.

V and J are TRBV7-9 and TRBJ1-1; no clear D gene. Germline CDR1 and CDR2: SEHNR and FQNEAQ (reference sequence). The CDR3 loop spans 13 amino acids. V dropped 1 base and J dropped 6 bases, with 9 bases sitting between them. The CDR3 region has the DNA TGTGCCAGCAGCTTAGTTTCTATACCTGAAGCTTTCTTT. This codes for CASSLVSIPEAFF.

This clone has only a few counts. The genes are TRBV20-1 and TRBJ1-2; 10 bases fit TRBD1. With V trimmed by 5 bases and J by 7 bases, 1 base remained unmatched. The V gene's germline CDR1 is DFQATT and CDR2 SNEGSKA (reference sequence). This CDR3 is built from 11 residues. The CDR3 reads CSAGTGVGYTF. Written as DNA, the CDR3 is TGCAGTGCTGGGACAGGGGTTGGCTACACCTTC.

The chain is built from TRBV13 and TRBJ2-7; 9 nucleotides agree with TRBD1. With 5 bases clipped from V and 0 bases from J, the junction kept 8 bases outside the gene matches. Germline CDR1 and CDR2: PRHDT and FYEKMQ (reference sequence). This CDR3 spans 16 amino acids. The CDR3 sequence: CASSASGTGSSYEQYF. Written as DNA, the CDR3 is TGTGCCAGCAGCGCCTCCGGGACAGGGAGCTCCTACGAGCAGTACTTC.

The gene calls are TRBV28 and TRBJ1-2, with D possibly TRBD1 on 6 matching bases. V was trimmed by 2 bases and J by 5 bases, leaving 9 bases between them. CDR1 MDHEN and CDR2 SYDVKM come from the germline V gene. The CDR3 is made up of 13 amino acids. The CDR3 here is CASSLGQRYGYTF. CDR3 in DNA: TGTGCCAGCAGTTTAGGACAGAGATATGGCTACACCTTC.

This chain joins TRBV18 and TRBJ2-1; D unresolved. The CDR3 sequence is 12 residues long. Trimming left V 1 base short and J 6 bases short, with 4 bases between. Per germline, CDR1 KGHSH and CDR2 LQKENI. The CDR3 region has the DNA TGTGCCAGCTCACCACAGGTCAATGAGCAGTTCTTC. Encoded protein: CASSPQVNEQFF.

V usage is TRBV5-8 and J usage is TRBJ1-2; D unresolved. The germline V and J ends were trimmed by 4 bases and 5 bases, with 12 bases remaining between them. This CDR3 spans 13 amino acids. The germline gives CDR1 SGHTS, CDR2 YDEGEE. The DNA for the CDR3 is TGTGCCAGCAGCCCGCCCGGGCCTTATGGCTACACCTTC. Translation gives CASSPPGPYGYTF.

The chain is built from TRBV6-5 and TRBJ1-1; D might be TRBD1 (5 bases). Per germline, CDR1 MNHEY and CDR2 SVGAGI. Trimming shortened V by 0 bases and J by 3 bases, and 14 bases separated the two germline ends. This CDR3 has 16 residues. Written as DNA, the CDR3 is TGTGCCAGCAGTTACTCGGGCCACCGGGGGGACACTGAAGCTTTCTTT. Its translation is CASSYSGHRGDTEAFF.

V usage is TRBV5-6 and J usage is TRBJ2-3, with TRBD1 matching over 10 bases. V shed 4 bases and J 3 bases; nucleotides not matched to a gene: 8. This CDR3 is built from 16 residues. From germline, CDR1 is SGHDT and CDR2 YYEEEE. DNA of the CDR3: TGTGCCAGCAGCAGGCCGGGACAGGGGATAACAGATACGCAGTATTTT. Translation: CASSRPGQGITDTQYF.

This chain uses TRBV7-2 with TRBJ1-5, with 7 bases aligning to TRBD1. Germline-derived CDR1 and CDR2 are SGHTA and FQGNSA. The junction had 11 bases not matched to a gene; V was cut back by 5 bases and J by 1 base. This CDR3 is built from 17 residues. CDR3 DNA sequence: TGTGCCAGCAGCCCGAGGGACAGCCACTTAAGCAATCAGCCCCAGCATTTT. Its translation: CASSPRDSHLSNQPQHF.

The J gene is TRBJ1-3, the V gene TRBV29-1, with no clear D. The CDR3 has 11 amino acids. V was shortened by 7 bases and J by 4 bases, with 8 bases between the two germline ends. Germline CDR1 SQVTM, CDR2 ANQGSEA. CDR3 sequence reads: CSALNGNTIYF. Here the CDR3 DNA reads TGCAGCGCCCTGAACGGAAACACCATATATTTT.

This clone was seen just once. The chain links TRBV5-1 to TRBJ2-7, with D perhaps TRBD1 (5 bases). The CDR3 contains 13 residues. Germline CDR1 is SGHRS and CDR2 is YFSETQ. Trimming took off 1 base at V and 0 bases at J, with 5 bases between the two ends. The CDR3, as DNA: TGCGCCAGCAGCTTGACAGGCTCCTACGAGCAGTACTTC. Translation gives CASSLTGSYEQYF. The variable domain in full, with the rest retrieved from reference TRBV5-1 and TRBJ2-7, is KAGVTQTPRYLIKTRGQQVTLSCSPISGHRSVSWYQQTPGQGLQFLFEYFSETQRNKGNFPGRFSGRQFSNSRSEMNVSTLELGDSALYLCASSLTGSYEQYFGPGTRLTVT.

The chain is built from TRBV2 and TRBJ2-7; tentatively, D is TRBD1 (6 bases). The germline V gene has CDR1 SNHLY and CDR2 FYNNEI. The ends were cut back, 6 bases at V and 1 base at J, with 10 bases in the middle. This CDR3 has 13 residues. CDR3: CASSDDRSYEQYF. In DNA form, the CDR3 reads TGTGCCAGCAGCGATGACAGGTCCTACGAGCAGTACTTC.

The rearrangement joins TRBV4-3 to TRBJ2-3; 8 positions agree with TRBD2. Germline lookup yields CDR1 LGHNA and CDR2 YSLEER. V gave up 0 bases and J gave up 1 base; unmatched junction bases: 6. The CDR3 is made up of 17 amino acids. The CDR3, as DNA: TGCGCCAGCAGCCAAGAGTATCGCGGGGGGCGCACAGATACGCAGTATTTT. It is translated as CASSQEYRGGRTDTQYF.

The J gene is TRBJ1-1, the V gene TRBV5-1, with D possibly being TRBD1 (6 bases). Trimming removed 4 bases from V and 2 bases from J, with 9 bases in between. The CDR3 runs 13 residues. Germline V CDR1 and CDR2: SGHRS, YFSETQ. This CDR3 is CASSNRVNTEAFF. Here the CDR3 DNA reads TGCGCCAGCAGCAACAGGGTAAACACTGAAGCTTTCTTT.

The J gene is TRBJ2-7, the V gene TRBV11-3, with 14 nucleotides matching TRBD2. The length of the CDR3 is 19 residues. CDR1 is SGHNT and CDR2 is YENEEA in the germline V gene. J was trimmed by 0 bases and V by 1 base; bases with no gene match: 8. CDR3 sequence (DNA): TGTGCCAGCAGCTTAGTTTGGACTAGCGGGGGGACCGTCTCCTACGAGCAGTACTTC. It yields the protein CASSLVWTSGGTVSYEQYF.

The chain has TRBV7-2 and TRBJ1-5; the D gene is possibly TRBD1 (5 bases). There are 15 residues in the CDR3. V was cut by 1 base and J by 7 bases, with 14 bases left in between. The germline V gene has CDR1 SGHTA and CDR2 FQGNSA. The CDR3 here is CASSLESTGRQPQHF. CDR3 DNA: TGTGCCAGCAGCTTAGAAAGTACGGGGCGGCAGCCCCAGCATTTT.

The rearrangement joins TRBV5-4 to TRBJ1-4, with 7 nucleotides matching TRBD1. The CDR3 is made up of 15 amino acids. Germline-derived CDR1 and CDR2 are SGHNT and YYREEE (reference sequence). The trim removed 6 bases at V and 4 bases at J, leaving 9 bases unmatched. The CDR3: CASTLRQGVNEKLFF. CDR3 bases: TGTGCCAGCACACTCCGACAGGGAGTTAATGAAAAACTGTTTTTT.

The V gene is TRBV13, the J gene TRBJ1-4, with TRBD1 as a possible D gene (5 bases). The V and J ends lost 3 bases and 1 base respectively, with 15 bases between them. The CDR3 is made up of 17 amino acids. Germline values: CDR1 PRHDT, CDR2 FYEKMQ (reference sequence). This chain's CDR3 is CASSLGRGGGTNEKLFF. CDR3 DNA: TGTGCCAGCAGCTTGGGACGGGGCGGAGGAACTAATGAAAAACTGTTTTTT.

J is TRBJ1-5 and V is TRBV6-1; 7 bases match TRBD1. The CDR3 is 15 residues long. The trim removed 4 bases at V and 2 bases at J, leaving 5 bases unmatched. Germline CDR1 is MNHNS and CDR2 is SASEGT. The CDR3: CASSGQGLGNQPQHF. The CDR3, as DNA: TGTGCCAGCAGTGGACAGGGACTTGGCAATCAGCCCCAGCATTTT.

The table lists this clone with a few counts. The J gene is TRBJ1-2, the V gene TRBV5-1; unclear D gene. CDR1 SGHRS and CDR2 YFSETQ come from the germline V gene. The CDR3 spans 13 residues. The V and J ends lost 0 bases and 8 bases respectively, with 11 bases between them. DNA of the CDR3: TGCGCCAGCAGCTTGGCCGGGTTGACCGGCTACACCTTC. This codes for CASSLAGLTGYTF.

This clone is deemed medium-sized. This chain links TRBV5-1 with TRBJ2-2; 12 nucleotides match TRBD2. With V trimmed by 0 bases and J by 3 bases, 6 bases remained unmatched. The CDR3 loop spans 18 amino acids. Germline V CDR1 and CDR2: SGHRS, YFSETQ. The CDR3: CASSLGQTSGGYTGELFF. CDR3 DNA: TGCGCCAGCAGCTTGGGGCAGACTAGCGGGGGTTACACCGGGGAGCTGTTTTTT.